This T cell receptor beta chain comes out of a study of cytomegalovirus exposure and HLA in healthy donors. A remark on this clone: Its antigen is currently unknown.

Donors showed nominal health when sampled, although they likely had unrecorded immune exposures. Overall study findings and caveats: Researchers had no immune exposure information except CMV serostatus available. With DRB1 most and HLA-C fewest, TCR association rates differed between HLA loci in a later analysis. Prior analysis indicated that the majority of TCR beta V segments exhibited productivity approximately 87% or approximately 30% of the time.

This CDR3 contains 19 residues. The PCR had 60 Vbeta and 13 Jbeta primers. Some clones are missing from TCRdb's copy, which holds only in-frame ones; the method was immunoSEQ multiplex PCR. The repertoire consists of some 130,000 clones, with 70% to 75% occurring once and the leading ten covering 7.3%. V is TRBV21-1 and J is TRBJ2-1; TRBD2, the table's D call, was not compared with the DNA. TRBV21-1 represents a pseudogene. This TCR derives from a male donor in good health and CMV-seronegative. The material sequenced was PBMCs. The CDR3 is CASSCINGTSGPNEDWQFF. The CDR3 region has the DNA TGTGCCAGCAGCTGTATAAACGGGACTAGCGGCCCTAACGAGGATTGGCAGTTCTTC.